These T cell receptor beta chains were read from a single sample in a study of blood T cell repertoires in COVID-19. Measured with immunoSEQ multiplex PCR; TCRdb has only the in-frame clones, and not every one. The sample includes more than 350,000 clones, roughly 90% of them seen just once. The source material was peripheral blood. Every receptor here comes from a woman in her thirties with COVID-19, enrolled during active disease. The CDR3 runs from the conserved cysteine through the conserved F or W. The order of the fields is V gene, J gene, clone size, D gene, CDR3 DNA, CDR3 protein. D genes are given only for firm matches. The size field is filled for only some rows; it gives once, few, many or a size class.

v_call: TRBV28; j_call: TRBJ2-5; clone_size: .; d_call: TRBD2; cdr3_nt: TGTGCCAGCAGTCCGGGCGGGGGGGCCGAAGAGACCCAGTACTTC; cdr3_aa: CASSPGGGAEETQYF
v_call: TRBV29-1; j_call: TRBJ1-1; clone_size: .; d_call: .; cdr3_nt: TGCAGCGTTGAAGATCTTTTAGTGGGAGTAGCTTTCTTT; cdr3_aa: CSVEDLLVGVAFF
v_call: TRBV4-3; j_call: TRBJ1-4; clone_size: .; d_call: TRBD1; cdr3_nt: TGCGCCAGCAGCCGCCGGGACAGGGGGCGTGATAATGAAAAACTGTTTTTT; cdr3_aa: CASSRRDRGRDNEKLFF
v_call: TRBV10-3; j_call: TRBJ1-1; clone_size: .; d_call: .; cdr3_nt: TGTGCCACCTCTACCCTAACTGCGAACACTGAAGCTTTCTTT; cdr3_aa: CATSTLTANTEAFF
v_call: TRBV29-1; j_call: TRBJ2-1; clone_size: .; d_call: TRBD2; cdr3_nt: TGCAGCGTTGAAGGAGTAGCGGGGGGGCCGGGGAATGAGCAGTTCTTC; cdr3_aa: CSVEGVAGGPGNEQFF
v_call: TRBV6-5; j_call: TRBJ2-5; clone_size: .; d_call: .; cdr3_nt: TGTGCCAGCAGTCGGGGGGCCGGGGAGACCCAGTACTTC; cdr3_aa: CASSRGAGETQYF
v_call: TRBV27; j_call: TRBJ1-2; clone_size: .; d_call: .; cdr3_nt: TGTGCCAGCAGTCCAACAATTATTCAGGGTAACTATGGCTACACCTTC; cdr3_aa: CASSPTIIQGNYGYTF
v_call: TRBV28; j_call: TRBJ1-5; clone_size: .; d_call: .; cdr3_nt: TGTGCCAGCAGTGGGGGGGGAATCGACAGCGATAGCAATCAGCCCCAGCATTTT; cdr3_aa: CASSGGGIDSDSNQPQHF
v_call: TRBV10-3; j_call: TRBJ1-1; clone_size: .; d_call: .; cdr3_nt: TGTGCCATCACTCGGGAGGGGCAGAACACTGAAGCTTTCTTT; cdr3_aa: CAITREGQNTEAFF
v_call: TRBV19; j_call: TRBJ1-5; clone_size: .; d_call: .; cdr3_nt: TGTGCCAGTAGTGCCCGGACAGTCCTCAATCAGCCCCAGCATTTT; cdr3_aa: CASSARTVLNQPQHF
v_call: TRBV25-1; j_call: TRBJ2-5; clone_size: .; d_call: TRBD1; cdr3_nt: TGTGCCAGCAGTGAAATGTTGGGACAGGGCAAAAAGACCCAGTACTTC; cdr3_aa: CASSEMLGQGKKTQYF
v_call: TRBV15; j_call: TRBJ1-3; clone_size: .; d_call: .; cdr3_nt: TGTGCCACCAGCAGAGAGGTTGGCCGCTCTGGAAACACCATATATTTT; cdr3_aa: CATSREVGRSGNTIYF
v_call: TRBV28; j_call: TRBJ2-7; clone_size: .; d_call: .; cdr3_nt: TGTGCCAGCAGTTTATGGGGGGGTTCGGTGGTGGAGCAGTACTTC; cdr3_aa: CASSLWGGSVVEQYF
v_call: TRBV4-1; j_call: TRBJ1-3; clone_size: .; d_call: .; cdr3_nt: TGCGCCAGCAGCCAAGATCGCTCTGGAAACACCATATATTTT; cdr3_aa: CASSQDRSGNTIYF
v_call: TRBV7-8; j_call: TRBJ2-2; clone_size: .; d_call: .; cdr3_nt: TGTGCCAGCAGCTCCCCCTTTATCGTAAACGGGGGGACAAGAGCGAACACCGGGGAGCTGTTTTTT; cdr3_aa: CASSSPFIVNGGTRANTGELFF
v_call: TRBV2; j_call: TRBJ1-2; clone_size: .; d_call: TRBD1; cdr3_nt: TGTGCCAGCAGTTCCGGACAGGTAGCTAACTATGGCTACACCTTC; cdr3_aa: CASSSGQVANYGYTF
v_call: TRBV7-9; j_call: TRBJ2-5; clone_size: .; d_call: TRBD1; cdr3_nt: TGTGCCAGCAGCTCGACAGGGGGAATCCAGTACTTC; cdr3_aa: CASSSTGGIQYF
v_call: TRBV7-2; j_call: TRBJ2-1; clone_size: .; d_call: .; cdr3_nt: TGTGCCAGCAGCTTAGCGGGGCAGGACGAGCAGTTCTTC; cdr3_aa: CASSLAGQDEQFF
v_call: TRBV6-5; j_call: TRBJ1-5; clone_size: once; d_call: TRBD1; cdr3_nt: TGTGCCAGCAATCCTGGACAGGGGTCCTGGGAGCCCCAGCATTTT; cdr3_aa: CASNPGQGSWEPQHF
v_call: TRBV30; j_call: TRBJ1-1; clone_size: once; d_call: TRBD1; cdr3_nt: TGTGCAGGAGGCCCCACAGGGGCGTTGTCTGAAGCTTTCTTT; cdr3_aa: CAGGPTGALSEAFF
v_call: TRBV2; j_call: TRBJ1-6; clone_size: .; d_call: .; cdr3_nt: TGTGCCAGCAGTGAATTCGGTCGCTCCTATAATTCACCCCTCCACTTT; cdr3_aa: CASSEFGRSYNSPLHF
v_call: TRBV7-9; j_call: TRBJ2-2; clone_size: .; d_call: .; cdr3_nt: TGTGCCAGCAGCTTAGCACAGTTAGCCGGGGAGCTGTTTTTT; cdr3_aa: CASSLAQLAGELFF
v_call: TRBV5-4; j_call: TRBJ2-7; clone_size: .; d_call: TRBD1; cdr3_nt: TGTGCCAGCAGTTATATCGGACAGGCCAACTCCTACGAGCAGTACTTC; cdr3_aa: CASSYIGQANSYEQYF
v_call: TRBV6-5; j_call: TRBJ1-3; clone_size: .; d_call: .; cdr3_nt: TGTGCCAGCAGTTTGGTGTCGAGTACTGGAAACACCATATATTTT; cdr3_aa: CASSLVSSTGNTIYF
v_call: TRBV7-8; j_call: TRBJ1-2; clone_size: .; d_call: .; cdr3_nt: TGTGCCAGCAGCTTATCAGGGCCCAACTATGGCTACACCTTC; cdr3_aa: CASSLSGPNYGYTF
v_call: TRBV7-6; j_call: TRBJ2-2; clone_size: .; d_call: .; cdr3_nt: TGTGCCAGCAGCCCGGGAGTTCGGGGCACCGGGGAGCTGTTTTTT; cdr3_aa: CASSPGVRGTGELFF
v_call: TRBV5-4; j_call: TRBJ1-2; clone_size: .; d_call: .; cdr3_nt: TGTGCCAGCAGCTTGGGGCAGGAGGACTATGGCTACACCTTC; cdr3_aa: CASSLGQEDYGYTF
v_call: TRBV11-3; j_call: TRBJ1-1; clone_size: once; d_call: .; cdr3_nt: TGTGCCAGCAGCCGGGTGCCCGATGGAGGGGCCGCTTTCTTT; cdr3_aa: CASSRVPDGGAAFF
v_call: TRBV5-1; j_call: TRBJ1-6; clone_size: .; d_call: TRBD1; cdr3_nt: TGCGCCAGCAGCTTGGCGGCAGGGGGCGGCTATAATTCACCCCTCCACTTT; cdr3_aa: CASSLAAGGGYNSPLHF
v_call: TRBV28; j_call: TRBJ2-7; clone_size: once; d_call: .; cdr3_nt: TGTGCCAGCAGCCCCCAGTTGGGAGGAACTTACGAGCAGTACTTC; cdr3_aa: CASSPQLGGTYEQYF
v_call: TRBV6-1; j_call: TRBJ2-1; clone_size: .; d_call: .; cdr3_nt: TGTGCCAGCAGCTATAACCGCTTAGCCTACAATGAGCAGTTCTTC; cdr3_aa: CASSYNRLAYNEQFF
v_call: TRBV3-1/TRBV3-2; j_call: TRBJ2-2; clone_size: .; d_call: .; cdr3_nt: TGTGCCAGCAGCCAACGAACGGGTGCCGGGGAGCTGTTTTTT; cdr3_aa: CASSQRTGAGELFF
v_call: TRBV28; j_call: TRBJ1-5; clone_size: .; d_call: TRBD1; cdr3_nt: TGTGCCAGCAGTCTCCGGGACAGGGGGCGCGGGCAGCCCCAGCATTTT; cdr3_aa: CASSLRDRGRGQPQHF
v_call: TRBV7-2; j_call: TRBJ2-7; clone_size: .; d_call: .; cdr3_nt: TGTGCCAGCAGCTTACGACTCCACGAGCAGTACTTC; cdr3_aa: CASSLRLHEQYF
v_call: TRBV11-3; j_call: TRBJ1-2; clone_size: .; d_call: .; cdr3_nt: TGTGCCAGCAGCTTAGAGCAGGGAAGAACGCCAACCTATGGCTACACCTTC; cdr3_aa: CASSLEQGRTPTYGYTF
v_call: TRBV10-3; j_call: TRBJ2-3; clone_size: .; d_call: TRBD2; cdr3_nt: TGTGCCATCGACGGGGGGGTCCCAGATACGCAGTATTTT; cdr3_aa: CAIDGGVPDTQYF
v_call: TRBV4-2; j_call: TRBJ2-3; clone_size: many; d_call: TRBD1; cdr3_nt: TGTGCCAGCAGCCAAGATAAGGGACAGGGGTCAGATACGCAGTATTTT; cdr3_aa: CASSQDKGQGSDTQYF
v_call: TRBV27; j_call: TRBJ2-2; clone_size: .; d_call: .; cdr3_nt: TGTGCCAGCAGTTTTATAACCTATAACACCGGGGAGCTGTTTTTT; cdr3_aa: CASSFITYNTGELFF
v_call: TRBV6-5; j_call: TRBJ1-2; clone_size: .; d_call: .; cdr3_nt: TGTGCCAGCCTATTACAGGGTCCCTATGGCTACACCTTC; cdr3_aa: CASLLQGPYGYTF
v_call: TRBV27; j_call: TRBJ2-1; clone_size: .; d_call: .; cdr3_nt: TGTGCCAGCAGTTTAGGCGGGAATGAGCAGTTCTTC; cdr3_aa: CASSLGGNEQFF
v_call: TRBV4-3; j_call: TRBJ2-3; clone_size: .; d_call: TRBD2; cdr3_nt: TGCGCCAGCAGCCAAGATCTTTCTAGCGGGAGGGCCCTCGTGTATACGCAGTATTTT; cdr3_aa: CASSQDLSSGRALVYTQYF
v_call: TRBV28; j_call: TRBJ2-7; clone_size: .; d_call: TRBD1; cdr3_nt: TGTGCCAGCAGTCCGGGACAGGGTACCTACGAGCAGTACTTC; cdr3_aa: CASSPGQGTYEQYF
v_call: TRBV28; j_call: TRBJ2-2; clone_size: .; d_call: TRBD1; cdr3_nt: TGTGCCAGCAGTCGGACAGGGAGAACCACCGGGGAGCTGTTTTTT; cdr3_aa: CASSRTGRTTGELFF
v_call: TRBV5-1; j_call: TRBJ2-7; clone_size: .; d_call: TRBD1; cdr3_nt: TGCGCCAGCAGCCAGGGGGCTAAACCCTACGAGCAGTACTTC; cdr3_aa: CASSQGAKPYEQYF
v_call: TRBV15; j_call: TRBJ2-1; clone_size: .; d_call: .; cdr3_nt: TGTGCCACCAGCACCGGGCAGGGGAAAGGGTACAATGAGCAGTTCTTC; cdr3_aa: CATSTGQGKGYNEQFF
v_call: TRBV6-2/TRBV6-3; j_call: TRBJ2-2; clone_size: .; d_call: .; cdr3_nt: TGTGCCAGCAGTTATCTAGCCTCCACCGGGGAGCTGTTTTTT; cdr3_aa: CASSYLASTGELFF
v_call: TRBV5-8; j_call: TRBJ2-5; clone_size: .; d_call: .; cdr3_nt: TGTGCCAGCAGTCAGGGATGGGAGACCCAGTACTTC; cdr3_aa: CASSQGWETQYF
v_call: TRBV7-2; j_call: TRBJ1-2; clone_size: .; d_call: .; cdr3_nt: TGTGCCAGCAGCTTGCCAACCCCGGCGGGCCTCTATGGCTACACCTTC; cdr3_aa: CASSLPTPAGLYGYTF
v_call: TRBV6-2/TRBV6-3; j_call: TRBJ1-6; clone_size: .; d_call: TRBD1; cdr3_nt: TGTGCCAGCAGTTGGGACAGGAGCTCCTATAATTCACCCCTCCACTTT; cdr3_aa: CASSWDRSSYNSPLHF
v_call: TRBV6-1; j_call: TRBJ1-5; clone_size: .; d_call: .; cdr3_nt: TGTGCCAGCAGTGAATTCCCCGACGGGCAGCCCCAGCATTTT; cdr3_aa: CASSEFPDGQPQHF
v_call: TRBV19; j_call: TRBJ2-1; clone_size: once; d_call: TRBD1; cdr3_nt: TGTGCCAGTAGCCTCTCCGGGACAGGGGAGAATGAGCAGTTCTTC; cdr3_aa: CASSLSGTGENEQFF
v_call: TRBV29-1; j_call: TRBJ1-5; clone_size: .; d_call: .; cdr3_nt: TGCAGCGTTACCCAGGACAGCCGAGATCAGCCCCAGCATTTT; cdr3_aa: CSVTQDSRDQPQHF
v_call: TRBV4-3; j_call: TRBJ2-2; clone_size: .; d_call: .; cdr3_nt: TGCGCCAGCAGCCAAGATAGGTCGCGGGGGCTCAACACCGGGGAGCTGTTTTTT; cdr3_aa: CASSQDRSRGLNTGELFF
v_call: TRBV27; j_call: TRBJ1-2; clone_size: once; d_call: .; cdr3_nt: .; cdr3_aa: CASSTSDRLNYGYTF
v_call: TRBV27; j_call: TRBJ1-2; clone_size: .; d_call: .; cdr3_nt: TGTGCCAGCAGTTCCGGGCCGGGGAATGGCTACACCTTC; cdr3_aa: CASSSGPGNGYTF
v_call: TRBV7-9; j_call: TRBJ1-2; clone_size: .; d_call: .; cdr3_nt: TGTGCCAGCTTTCCAGGGCCCATATATGGCTACACCTTC; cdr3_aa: CASFPGPIYGYTF
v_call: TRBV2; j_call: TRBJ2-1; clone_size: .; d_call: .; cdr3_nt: TGTGCCAGCAGTCCCACGGGGGCGGGAGCTTCCGATGAGCAGTTCTTC; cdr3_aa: CASSPTGAGASDEQFF
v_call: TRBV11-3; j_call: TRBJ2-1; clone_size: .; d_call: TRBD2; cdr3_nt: TGTGCCAGCAGCTTAGTCGGGGGGTCTAATGAGCAGTTCTTC; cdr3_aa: CASSLVGGSNEQFF
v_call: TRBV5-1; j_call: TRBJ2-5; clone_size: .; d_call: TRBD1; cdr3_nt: TGCGCCAGCAGCACGAGCTGGACAGGGGTGGGAGAGACCCAGTACTTC; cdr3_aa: CASSTSWTGVGETQYF
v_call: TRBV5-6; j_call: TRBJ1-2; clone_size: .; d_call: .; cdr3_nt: TGTGCCAGCAGCTTGTTAACAGGGAACTATGGCTACACCTTC; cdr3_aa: CASSLLTGNYGYTF